This TCR beta chain was sequenced in a study of cytomegalovirus exposure and HLA in healthy donors. Study background: Roughly 179 million T cells yielded approximately 100 million unique TCR beta sequences, as an earlier analysis found. Some 85 million unique TCRs, all from HLA-typed donors, were included in an early release of the data. Study outcomes and limitations: In a later analysis, CMV-associated beta chains were mostly HLA-associated, it appeared. Productive status was seen about 87% or about 30% of the time for most TCR beta V segments in an earlier analysis.

Germline assignment: CDR1 SGHVS and CDR2 FQNEAQ. This CDR3 contains 16 residues. J lost 2 bases, V lost 5 bases, and 9 bases had no gene match. To note about this clone: What it binds is unknown.

13 Jbeta primers and 60 Vbeta primers were used for the PCR. The table came from immunoSEQ multiplex PCR; TCRdb's copy has only in-frame clones and leaves some out. The sample shows fewer than 65,000 clones, 73% of them seen only once. The chain is built from TRBV7-8 and TRBJ2-3; 8 nucleotides align to TRBD2. This receptor was obtained from a man aged 45-65 years in good health and CMV-seronegative. The specimen sequenced was PBMCs. The CDR3 DNA is TGTGCCAGCAGCACGGAGTCGGGGGGGTTCACAGATACGCAGTATTTT. Translating it yields CASSTESGGFTDTQYF.